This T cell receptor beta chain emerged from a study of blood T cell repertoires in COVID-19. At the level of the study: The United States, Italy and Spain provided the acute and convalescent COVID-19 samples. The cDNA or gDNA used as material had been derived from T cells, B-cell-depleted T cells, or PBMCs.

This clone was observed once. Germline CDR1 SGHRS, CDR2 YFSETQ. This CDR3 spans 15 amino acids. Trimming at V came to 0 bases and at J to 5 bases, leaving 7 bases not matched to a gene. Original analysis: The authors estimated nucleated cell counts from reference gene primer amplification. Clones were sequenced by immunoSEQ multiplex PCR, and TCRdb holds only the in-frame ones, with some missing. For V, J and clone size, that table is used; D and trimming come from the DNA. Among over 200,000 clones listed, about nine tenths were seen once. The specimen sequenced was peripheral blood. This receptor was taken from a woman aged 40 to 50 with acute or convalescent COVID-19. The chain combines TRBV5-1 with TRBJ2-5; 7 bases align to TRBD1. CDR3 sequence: CASSLAGDRAETQYF. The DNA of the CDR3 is TGCGCCAGCAGCTTGGCCGGTGACAGGGCGGAGACCCAGTACTTC.